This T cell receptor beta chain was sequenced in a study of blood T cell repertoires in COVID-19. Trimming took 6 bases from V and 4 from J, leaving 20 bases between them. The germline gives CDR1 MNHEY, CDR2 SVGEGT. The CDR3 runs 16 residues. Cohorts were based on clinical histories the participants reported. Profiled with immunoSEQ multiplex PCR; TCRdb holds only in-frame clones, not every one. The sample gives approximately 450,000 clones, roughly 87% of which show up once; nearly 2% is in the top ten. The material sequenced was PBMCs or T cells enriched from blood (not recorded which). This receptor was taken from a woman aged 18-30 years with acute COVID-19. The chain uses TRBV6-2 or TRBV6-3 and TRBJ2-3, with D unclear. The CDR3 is CASSPPPSAYPDTQYF. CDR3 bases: TGTGCCAGCAGCCCTCCTCCAAGCGCCTACCCAGATACGCAGTATTTT.